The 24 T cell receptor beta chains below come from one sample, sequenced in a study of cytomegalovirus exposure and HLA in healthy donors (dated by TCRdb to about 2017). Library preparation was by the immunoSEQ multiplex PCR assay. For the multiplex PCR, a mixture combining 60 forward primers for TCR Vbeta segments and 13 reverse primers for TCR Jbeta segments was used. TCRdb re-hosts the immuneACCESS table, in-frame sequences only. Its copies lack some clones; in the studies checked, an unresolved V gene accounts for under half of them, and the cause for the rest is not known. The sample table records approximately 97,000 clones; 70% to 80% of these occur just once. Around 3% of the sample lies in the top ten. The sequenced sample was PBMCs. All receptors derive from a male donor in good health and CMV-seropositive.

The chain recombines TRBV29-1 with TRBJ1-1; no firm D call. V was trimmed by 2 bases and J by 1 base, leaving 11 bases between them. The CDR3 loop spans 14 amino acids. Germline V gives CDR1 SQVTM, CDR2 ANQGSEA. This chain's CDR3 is CSVEPPARNTEAFF. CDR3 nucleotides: TGCAGCGTTGAACCCCCCGCCAGGAACACTGAAGCTTTCTTT.

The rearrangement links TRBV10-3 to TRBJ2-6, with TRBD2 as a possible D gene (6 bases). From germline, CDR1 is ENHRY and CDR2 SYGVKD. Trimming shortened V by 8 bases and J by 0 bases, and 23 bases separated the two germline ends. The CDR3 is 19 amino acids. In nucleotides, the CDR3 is TGTGCCATCGCTAATGACCGGGCAGGGAGGCCCTCTGGGGCCAACGTCCTGACTTTC. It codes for CAIANDRAGRPSGANVLTF.

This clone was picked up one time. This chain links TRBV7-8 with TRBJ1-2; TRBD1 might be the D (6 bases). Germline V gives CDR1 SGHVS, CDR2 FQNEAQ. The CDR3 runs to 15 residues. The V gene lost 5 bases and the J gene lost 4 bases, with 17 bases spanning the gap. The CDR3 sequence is CASSEKQGSSYGYTF. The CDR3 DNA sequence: TGTGCCAGCAGCGAGAAACAGGGTTCTTCCTATGGCTACACCTTC.

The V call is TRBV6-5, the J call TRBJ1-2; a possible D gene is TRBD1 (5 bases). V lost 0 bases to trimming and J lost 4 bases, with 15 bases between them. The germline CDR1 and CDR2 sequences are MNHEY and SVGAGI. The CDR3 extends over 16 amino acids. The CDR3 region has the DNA TGTGCCAGCAGTTACTCGAAAATGGGGCCGCGCTATGGCTACACCTTC. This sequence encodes CASSYSKMGPRYGYTF.

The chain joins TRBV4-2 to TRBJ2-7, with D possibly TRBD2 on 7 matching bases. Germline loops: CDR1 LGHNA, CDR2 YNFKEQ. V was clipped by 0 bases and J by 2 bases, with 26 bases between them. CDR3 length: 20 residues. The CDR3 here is CASSQEKPRGGSRSTYEQYF. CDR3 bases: TGTGCCAGCAGCCAAGAGAAGCCTAGGGGGGGCAGCCGATCTACCTACGAGCAGTACTTC.

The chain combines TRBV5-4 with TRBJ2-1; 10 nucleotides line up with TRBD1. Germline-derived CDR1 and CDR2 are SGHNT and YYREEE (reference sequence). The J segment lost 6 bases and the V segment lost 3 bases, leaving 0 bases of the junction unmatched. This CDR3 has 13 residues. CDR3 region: CASSWTGGNEQFF. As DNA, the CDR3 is TGTGCCAGCAGCTGGACAGGGGGCAATGAGCAGTTCTTC.

The CDR3 nucleotides read TGTGCCAGCGGTACAGGGGGACAGGGTAAGGGCGGCTACACCTTC. This codes for CASGTGGQGKGGYTF. The chain joins TRBV6-5 to TRBJ1-2; the match to TRBD1 covers 9 bases. The ends lost 8 bases at V and 8 bases at J; junction bases unmatched: 15. The CDR3 covers 15 residues. From germline, CDR1 is MNHEY and CDR2 SVGAGI.

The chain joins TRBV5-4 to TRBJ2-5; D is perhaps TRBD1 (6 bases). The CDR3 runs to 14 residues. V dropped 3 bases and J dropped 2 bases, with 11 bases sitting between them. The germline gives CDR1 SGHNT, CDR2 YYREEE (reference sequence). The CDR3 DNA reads TGTGCCAGCAGCTACCCCGGGACACAAGAGACCCAGTACTTC. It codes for CASSYPGTQETQYF.

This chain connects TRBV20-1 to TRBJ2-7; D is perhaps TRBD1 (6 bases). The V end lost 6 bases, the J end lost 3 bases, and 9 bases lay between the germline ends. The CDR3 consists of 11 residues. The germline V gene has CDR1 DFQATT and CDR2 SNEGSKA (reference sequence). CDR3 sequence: CSARDIYEQYF. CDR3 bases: TGCAGTGCGAGGGACATCTACGAGCAGTACTTC.

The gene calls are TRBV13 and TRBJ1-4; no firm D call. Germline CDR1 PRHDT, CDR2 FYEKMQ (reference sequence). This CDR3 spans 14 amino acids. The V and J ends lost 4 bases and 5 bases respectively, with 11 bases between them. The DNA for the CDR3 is TGTGCCAGCAGCTCCCGACAAGAGAATGAAAAACTGTTTTTT. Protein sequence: CASSSRQENEKLFF.

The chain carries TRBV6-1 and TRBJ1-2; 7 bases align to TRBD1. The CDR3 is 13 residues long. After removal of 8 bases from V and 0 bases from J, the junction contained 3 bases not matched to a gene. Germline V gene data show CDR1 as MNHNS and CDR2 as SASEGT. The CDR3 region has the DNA TGTGCCAGCCAGGGGGGTACTAACTATGGCTACACCTTC. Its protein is CASQGGTNYGYTF.

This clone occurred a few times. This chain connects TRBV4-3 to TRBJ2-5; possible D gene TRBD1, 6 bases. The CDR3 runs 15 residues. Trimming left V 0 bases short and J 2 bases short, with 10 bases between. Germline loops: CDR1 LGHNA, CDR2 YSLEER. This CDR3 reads CASSQDWGHQETQYF. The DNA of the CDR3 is TGCGCCAGCAGCCAAGATTGGGGACATCAAGAGACCCAGTACTTC.

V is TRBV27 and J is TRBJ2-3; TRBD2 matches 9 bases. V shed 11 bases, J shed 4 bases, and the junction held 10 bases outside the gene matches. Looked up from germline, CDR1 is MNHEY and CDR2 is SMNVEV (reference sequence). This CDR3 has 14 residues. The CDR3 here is CAASGLAPADTQYF. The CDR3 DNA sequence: TGTGCCGCCTCGGGACTAGCCCCCGCAGATACGCAGTATTTT.

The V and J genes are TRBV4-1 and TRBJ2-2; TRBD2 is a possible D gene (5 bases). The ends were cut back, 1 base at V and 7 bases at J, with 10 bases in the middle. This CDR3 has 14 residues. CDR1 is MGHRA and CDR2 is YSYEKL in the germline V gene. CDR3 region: CASSQVNGDGELFF. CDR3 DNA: TGCGCCAGCAGCCAAGTTAACGGGGACGGGGAGCTGTTTTTT.

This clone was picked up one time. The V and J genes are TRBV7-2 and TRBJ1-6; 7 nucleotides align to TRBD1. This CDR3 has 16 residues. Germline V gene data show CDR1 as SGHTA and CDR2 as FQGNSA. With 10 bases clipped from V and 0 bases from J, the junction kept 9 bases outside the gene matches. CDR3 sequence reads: CATRGGTPSYNSPLHF. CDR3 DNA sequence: TGTGCCACCAGGGGGGGGACGCCCTCCTATAATTCACCCCTCCACTTT.

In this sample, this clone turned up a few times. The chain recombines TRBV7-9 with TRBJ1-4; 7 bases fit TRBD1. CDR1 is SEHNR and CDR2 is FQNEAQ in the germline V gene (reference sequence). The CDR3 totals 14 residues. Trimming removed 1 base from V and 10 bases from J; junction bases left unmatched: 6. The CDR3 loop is CASSLGTGELKLFF. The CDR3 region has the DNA TGTGCCAGCAGCTTAGGCACAGGGGAATTAAAACTGTTTTTT.

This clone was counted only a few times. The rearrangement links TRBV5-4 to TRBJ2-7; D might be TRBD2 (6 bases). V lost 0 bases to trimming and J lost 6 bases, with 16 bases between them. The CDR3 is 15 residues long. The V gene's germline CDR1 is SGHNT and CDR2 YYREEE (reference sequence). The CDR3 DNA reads TGTGCCAGCAGCTTGGATCCGGGGGAAGTTTTCGAGCAGTACTTC. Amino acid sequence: CASSLDPGEVFEQYF.

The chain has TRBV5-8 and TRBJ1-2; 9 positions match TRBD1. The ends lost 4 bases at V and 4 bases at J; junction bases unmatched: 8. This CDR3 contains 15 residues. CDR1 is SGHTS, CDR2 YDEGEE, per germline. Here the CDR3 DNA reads TGTGCCAGCAGCGCACAGGGGGCGGTGGTCTATGGCTACACCTTC. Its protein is CASSAQGAVVYGYTF.

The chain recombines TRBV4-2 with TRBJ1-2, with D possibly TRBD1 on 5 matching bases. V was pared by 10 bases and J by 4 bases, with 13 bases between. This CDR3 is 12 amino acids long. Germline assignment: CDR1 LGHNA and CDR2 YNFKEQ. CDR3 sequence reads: CATATEAYGYTF. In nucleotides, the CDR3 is TGTGCCACCGCGACAGAGGCCTATGGCTACACCTTC.

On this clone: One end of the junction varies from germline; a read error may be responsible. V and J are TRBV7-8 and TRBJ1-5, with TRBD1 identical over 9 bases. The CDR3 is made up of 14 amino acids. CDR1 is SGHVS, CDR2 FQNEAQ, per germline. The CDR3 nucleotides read TGTGCCAGCAGCTTAACAGGGGGCAATCGGCCCCAGCATTTT. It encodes CASSLTGGNRPQHF.

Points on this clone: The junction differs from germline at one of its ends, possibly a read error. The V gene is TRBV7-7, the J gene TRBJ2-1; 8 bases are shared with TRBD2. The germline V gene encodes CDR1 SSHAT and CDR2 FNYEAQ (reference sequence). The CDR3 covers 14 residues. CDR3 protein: CASSLELAANEQFF. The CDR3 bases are TGTGCTAGCAGCTTAGAACTAGCGGCCAATGAGCAGTTCTTC. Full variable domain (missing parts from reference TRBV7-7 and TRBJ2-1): GAGVSQSPRYKVTKRGQDVTLRCDPISSHATLYWYQQALGQGPEFLTYFNYEAQPDKSGLPSDRFSAERPEGSISTLTIQRTEQRDSAMYRCASSLELAANEQFFGPGTRLTVL.

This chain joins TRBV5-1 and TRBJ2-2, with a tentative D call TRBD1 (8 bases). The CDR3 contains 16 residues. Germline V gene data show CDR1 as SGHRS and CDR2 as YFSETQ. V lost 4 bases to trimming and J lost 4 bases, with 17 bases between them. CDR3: CASSKGQGGSTGELFF. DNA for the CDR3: TGCGCCAGCAGCAAAGGACAGGGCGGGAGCACCGGGGAGCTGTTTTTT.

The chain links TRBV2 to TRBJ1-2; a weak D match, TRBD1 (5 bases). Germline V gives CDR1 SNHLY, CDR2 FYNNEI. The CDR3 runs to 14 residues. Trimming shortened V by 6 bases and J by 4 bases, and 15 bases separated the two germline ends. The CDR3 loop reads CASSFTGGVYGYTF. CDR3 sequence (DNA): TGTGCCAGCAGCTTTACGGGGGGTGTCTATGGCTACACCTTC.

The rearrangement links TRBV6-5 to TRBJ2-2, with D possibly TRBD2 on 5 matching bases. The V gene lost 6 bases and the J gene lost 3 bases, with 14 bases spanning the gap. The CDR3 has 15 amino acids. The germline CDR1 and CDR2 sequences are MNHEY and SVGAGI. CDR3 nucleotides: TGTGCCAGCAGCGGACTTCAGAGTTACACCGGGGAGCTGTTTTTT. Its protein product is CASSGLQSYTGELFF.